The source of this TCR beta chain is a study of blood T cell repertoires in COVID-19. Study summary: Sites across the United States, Italy and Spain contributed samples from acute and convalescent COVID-19. T cells, B-cell-depleted T cells, or PBMCs provided the cDNA or gDNA that served as material.

CDR3 size: 14 residues. The trim removed 3 bases at V and 5 bases at J, leaving 5 bases unmatched. Looked up from germline, CDR1 is MNHEY and CDR2 is SMNVEV (reference sequence). Repertoires were generated with immunoSEQ multiplex PCR, while TCRdb's copy carries only in-frame clones and drops some. The sample records roughly 120,000 clones, around 82% being singletons. Sequenced input: peripheral blood. This rearrangement joins TRBV27 to TRBJ2-5, with TRBD2 matching over 8 bases. The receptor was derived from a human donor in a cohort sampled during active or convalescent COVID-19. The CDR3 region is CASSFRGGLETQYF. The CDR3 DNA is TGTGCCAGCAGTTTCCGCGGGGGGCTGGAGACCCAGTACTTC.